This T cell receptor (beta chain) is drawn from a study of T cell repertoires in cytomegalovirus infection. To note about this clonotype: What it binds is not known.

From germline, CDR1 is SGHAT and CDR2 FQNNGV. This CDR3 region has 20 residues. The V end lost 2 bases, the J end lost 5 bases, and 30 bases lay between the germline ends. Study-wide points: Ex vivo, HLA-C-restricted CMV-specific TCR beta clonotypes prevailed over the rest of the response.

MiXCR, applied by TCRdb to the reads, yields one record per CDR3 protein. The sample lists about 770,000 distinct CDR3 sequences; approximately 32% were seen once. This TCR was recovered from a human donor in good health (CMV status not recorded). Some clones in this sample may be carry-over from other donors' samples. The sequencing here drew on cultured CD8+ T cells from PBMCs, taken from culture after CMV antigen stimulation. V and J are TRBV11-2 and TRBJ2-5; D assignment may be TRBD1 or TRBD2 (5 bases each). The CDR3 loop reads CASSLTPSSSRDPRMETQYF. The CDR3 bases are TGTGCCAGCAGCTTAACTCCCTCCTCCAGCCGGGACCCTCGGATGGAGACCCAGTACTTC.